This entry concerns a single TCR beta chain. The antigen is not known. The CDR3 has 17 amino acids. Germline V CDR1 and CDR2: SQVTM, ANQGSEA. PBMCs stored at -80 C, 2 million in total, were the source of the unsorted libraries. 5'RACE generated cDNA with 10-nucleotide random UMIs. Every sequencing run drew on 15-18 subjects and yielded over 170 million TCR-beta sequences. Each CDR3 protein is one row after TCRdb ran MiXCR on the 5' RACE reads. The table records 45,000 to 65,000 distinct CDR3 sequences, around 3.1% of them present only once. The data were obtained in a study of neurological immune-mediated disorders. Study-wide points: HTLV-1-associated myelopathy led in TCR clonal expansion, while multiple sclerosis ranked lowest, below healthy controls.

Material for sequencing was PBMCs. The chain has TRBV29-1 and TRBJ2-1, with 10 positions matching TRBD2. The clonotype comes from a man in his forties or fifties with multiple sclerosis. The CDR3 nucleotides read TGCAGTGAAGAGAAAGCGGGGGGGCTCGCAACTTACAATGAGCAGTTCTTC. Residues: CSEEKAGGLATYNEQFF.